The rows below give T cell receptor beta chains drawn from one sample of a study of T cell repertoires in cytomegalovirus infection. What these receptors recognize is not known. Each CDR3 protein is one row after TCRdb ran MiXCR on the reads. Altogether 900,000 to 950,000 distinct CDR3 sequences are present, approximately 30% being singletons, with the ten largest covering roughly 12%. The material sequenced was cultured CD8+ T cells from PBMCs, taken from culture after CMV antigen stimulation. The origin of the receptors is a human donor in good health (CMV status not recorded). Some clones in this sample may be carry-over from other donors' samples. CDR3s include the opening cysteine and the closing phenylalanine or tryptophan. D genes are given only for firm matches. Rows may omit the clone size; those that give it use once, few, many or a size class.

clone_size d_call j_call v_call cdr3_nt cdr3_aa
- - TRBJ1-2 TRBV5-5 TGTGCCAGCAGCTTGGAGTGGGGAACTAACTATGGCTACACCTTC CASSLEWGTNYGYTF
- - TRBJ1-2 TRBV20-1 TGCAGTGCACCCCGAAGGGACACGGCCTTCGGTGACACCTTC CSAPRRDTAFGDTF
few - TRBJ1-2 TRBV7-9 TGTGCCAGCAGCCTCGTGGCAGAAGACTATGGCTACACCTTC CASSLVAEDYGYTF
few - TRBJ2-5 TRBV4-1 TGCGCCAGCAGCCTTATTACCTCGATCTCGGAGACCCAGTACTTC CASSLITSISETQYF
- - TRBJ1-1 TRBV10-2 TGCGCCAGCAGTGTTACAGCGCCGGCCACTGAAGCTTTCTTT CASSVTAPATEAFF
- TRBD2 TRBJ2-1 TRBV12-3/TRBV12-4 TGTGCCAGCAGTTTAGCGCGGGGGGAGCAGTTCTTC CASSLARGEQFF
- TRBD2 TRBJ2-1 TRBV2 TGTGCCAGCAGATGGACTAGCGGGGGGGCCAATGAGCAGTTCTTC CASRWTSGGANEQFF
once TRBD2 TRBJ2-1 TRBV5-1 TGCGCCAGCAGCTTGGCCTCTGCGGGGGTACTGCCCTACAATGAGCAGTTCTTC CASSLASAGVLPYNEQFF
few TRBD2 TRBJ2-3 TRBV2 TGTGCCAGCGGGGAGGGCGGGGGAGATACGCAGTATTTT CASGEGGGDTQYF
- - TRBJ1-1 TRBV6-2/TRBV6-3 TGTGCCAGCAGTCCACACCCGCCCCCTGAAGCTTTCTTT CASSPHPPPEAFF
- - TRBJ1-4 TRBV20-1 TGCAGTGCTAGAGAACGGGGGCGGCCTAATGAAAAACTGTTTTTT CSARERGRPNEKLFF
- TRBD2 TRBJ2-1 TRBV6-6 TGTGCCAGCATACTAGCGGGGGGCAACAATGAGCAGTTCTTC CASILAGGNNEQFF
many - TRBJ2-2 TRBV6-5 TGTGCCAGCAGTTACGTGGGTACCGGGGAGCTGTTTTTT CASSYVGTGELFF
- TRBD2 TRBJ2-5 TRBV5-6 TGTGCCAGCAGCCCGCCGGGACTAGCGGACCCCTTGGGAGAGACCCAGTACTTC CASSPPGLADPLGETQYF
few TRBD2 TRBJ2-2 TRBV9 TGTGCCAGCAGCACCCGGACTAGCGGGGGGCCCGGGGAGCTGTTTTTT CASSTRTSGGPGELFF
few - TRBJ2-1 TRBV3-1 TGTGCCAGCAGCCAATTGGACGAGTTTCAGTTCTTC CASSQLDEFQFF
- - TRBJ2-2 TRBV7-1 TGTGCCAGCAGCCAGACAGACCGGGGCACCGGGGAGCTGTTTTTT CASSQTDRGTGELFF
- - TRBJ2-1 TRBV5-1 TGCGCCAGCAGCTTGGATCAAGGGGTGAATGAGCAGTTCTTC CASSLDQGVNEQFF
- TRBD2 TRBJ2-5 TRBV18 TGTGCCAGCTCACCACCGGCACTAGCGGGGGTTCAAGAGACCCAGTACTTC CASSPPALAGVQETQYF
many TRBD2 TRBJ2-5 TRBV7-9 TGTGCCAGCAGCTTGACACCGGGACTACAACAAGAGACCCAGTACTTC CASSLTPGLQQETQYF
few - TRBJ1-2 TRBV7-6 TGTGCCAGCAGCTCCGGAGGGGGTGCCGAGGGTGGCTACACCTTC CASSSGGGAEGGYTF
many - TRBJ1-3 TRBV7-2 TGTGCCAGCAGCTTAGACAGGAGCTCTGGAAACACCATATATTTT CASSLDRSSGNTIYF
- - TRBJ1-2 TRBV27 TGTGCCAGCAGTTTTGGGGGCAGGTGGTATGGCTACACCTTC CASSFGGRWYGYTF
- - TRBJ2-7 TRBV18 TGTGCCAGCTCACCTTTCGGGATGAACTCCTACGAGCAGTACTTC CASSPFGMNSYEQYF